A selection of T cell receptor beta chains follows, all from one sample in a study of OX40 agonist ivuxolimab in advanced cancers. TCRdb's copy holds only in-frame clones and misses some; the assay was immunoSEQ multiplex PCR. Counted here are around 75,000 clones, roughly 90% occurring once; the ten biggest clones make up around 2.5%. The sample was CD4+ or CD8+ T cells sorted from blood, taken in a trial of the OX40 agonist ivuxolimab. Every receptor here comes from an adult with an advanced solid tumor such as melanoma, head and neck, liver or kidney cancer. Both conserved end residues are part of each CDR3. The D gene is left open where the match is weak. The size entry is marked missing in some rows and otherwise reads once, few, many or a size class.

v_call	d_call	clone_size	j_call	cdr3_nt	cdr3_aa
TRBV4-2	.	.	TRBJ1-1	TGTGCCAGCAGTGGGACCCCCAAACCCCTTAACACTGAAGCTTTCTTT	CASSGTPKPLNTEAFF
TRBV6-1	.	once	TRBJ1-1	TGTGCCAGCAGCCGATCGGGGGGCACTGAAGCTTTCTTT	CASSRSGGTEAFF
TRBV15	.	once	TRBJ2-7	TGTGCCACCAGCCGCGCCGAGGGGCACGAGCAGTACTTC	CATSRAEGHEQYF
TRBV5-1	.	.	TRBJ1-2	TGCGCCAGCAGCTTGGACGGAGACTATGGCTACACCTTC	CASSLDGDYGYTF
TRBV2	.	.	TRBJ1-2	TGTGCCAGCAGCGGGGCAAGCTATGGCTACACCTTC	CASSGASYGYTF
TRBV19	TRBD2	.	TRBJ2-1	TGTGCCAGTAAAAGGACTAGCGGGGACGACAATGAGCAGTTCTTC	CASKRTSGDDNEQFF
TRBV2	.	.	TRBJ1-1	TGTGCCAGCAGCCCCGGTGGTCAGGCAACCGAAGCTTTCTTT	CASSPGGQATEAFF
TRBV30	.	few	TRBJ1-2	TGTGCCTGGAGGCCACGAGATAGGGATGGCTACACCTTC	CAWRPRDRDGYTF
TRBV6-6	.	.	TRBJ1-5	TGTGCCAGCAGCTTAAATGGACAGACCAGCAATCAGCCCCAGCATTTT	CASSLNGQTSNQPQHF
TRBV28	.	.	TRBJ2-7	TGTGCCAGCAGTACGAGGTTAGTTCAGGGTGAGCAGTACTTC	CASSTRLVQGEQYF
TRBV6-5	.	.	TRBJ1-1	TGTGCCAGCAGTTACGTCAAGAACACTGAAGCTTTCTTT	CASSYVKNTEAFF
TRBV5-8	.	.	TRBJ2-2	TGTGCCAGCAGCCTGGGGGTAGCTGAGGACGGGGAGCTGTTTTTT	CASSLGVAEDGELFF
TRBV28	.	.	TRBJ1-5	TGTGCCCTCAAAGAGCCCGGGGGAGGGCAGCCCCAGCATTTT	CALKEPGGGQPQHF
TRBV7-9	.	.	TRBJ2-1	TGTGCCAGCAGCCGGGATTCGGTTGAGCAGTTCTTC	CASSRDSVEQFF
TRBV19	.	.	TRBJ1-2	TGTGCCAGTAATTCCAGGGAAATGGACGGCTACACCTTC	CASNSREMDGYTF
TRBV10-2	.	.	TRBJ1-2	TGCGCCAGCAGTGAAACAGGGACCTATGGCTACACCTTC	CASSETGTYGYTF
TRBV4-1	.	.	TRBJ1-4	TGCGCCAGCAGCCGATTTATGGATAGGTTGACAACTAATGAAAAACTGTTTTTT	CASSRFMDRLTTNEKLFF
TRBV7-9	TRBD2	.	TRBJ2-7	TGTGCCAGCAGGGGAGGGAACGAGCAGTACTTC	CASRGGNEQYF
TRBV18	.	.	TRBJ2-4	TGTGCCAGCTCACCAGCGACCAGGGAGAACATTCAGTACTTC	CASSPATRENIQYF
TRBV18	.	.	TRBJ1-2	TGTGCCAGCTCACTACGGGCGGGACCAGGAGGCTACACCTTC	CASSLRAGPGGYTF
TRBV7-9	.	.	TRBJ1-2	TGTGCCAGCAGCTTAGCACAGGCGGAAGACTATGGCTACACCTTC	CASSLAQAEDYGYTF
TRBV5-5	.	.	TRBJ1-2	TGTGCCAGCAGCCCAAACTATGGCTACACCTTC	CASSPNYGYTF
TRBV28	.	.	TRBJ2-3	TGTGCCAGCAGTACTACGTATAGCACAGATACGCAGTATTTT	CASSTTYSTDTQYF
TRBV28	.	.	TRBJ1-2	TGTGCCAGCAGTTTATTGGGACAAGGCTACACCTTC	CASSLLGQGYTF
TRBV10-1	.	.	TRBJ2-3	TGCGCCAGCAGTGACGGAGGGGGGGTCACAGATACGCAGTATTTT	CASSDGGGVTDTQYF
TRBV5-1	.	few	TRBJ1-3	TGCGCCAGCAGCCTAGGGAGTGCTGGAAACACCATATATTTT	CASSLGSAGNTIYF
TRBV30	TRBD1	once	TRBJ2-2	TGTGCCTGGAAGCCGGGACAGCTACGAAGCACCGGGGAGCTGTTTTTT	CAWKPGQLRSTGELFF
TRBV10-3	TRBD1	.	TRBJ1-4	TGTGCCATCGGACAGGGTAATGAAAAACTGTTTTTT	CAIGQGNEKLFF
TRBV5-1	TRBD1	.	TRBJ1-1	TGCGCCAGCAGCCCGGCCGGGGACAGGGGTACCACTGAAGCTTTCTTT	CASSPAGDRGTTEAFF